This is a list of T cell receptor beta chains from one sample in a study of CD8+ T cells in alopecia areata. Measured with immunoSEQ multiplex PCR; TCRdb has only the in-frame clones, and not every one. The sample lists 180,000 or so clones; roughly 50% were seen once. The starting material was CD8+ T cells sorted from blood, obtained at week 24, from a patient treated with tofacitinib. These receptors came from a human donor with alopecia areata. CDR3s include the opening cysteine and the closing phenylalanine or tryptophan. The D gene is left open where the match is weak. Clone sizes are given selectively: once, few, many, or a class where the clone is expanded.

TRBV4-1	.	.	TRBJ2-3	TGCGCCAGCAGCCAAGAAATTCCGCCCACAGATACGCAGTATTTT	CASSQEIPPTDTQYF
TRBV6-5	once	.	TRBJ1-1	TGTGCCAGCAGTTACTCATGGGACACTGAAGCTTTCTTT	CASSYSWDTEAFF
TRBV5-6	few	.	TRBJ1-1	TGTGCCAGCAGCTTGGAAACGACTGAAGCTTTCTTT	CASSLETTEAFF
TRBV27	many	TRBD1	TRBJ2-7	TGTGCCAGCAGTGATTGGACAGGGGAGTACGAGCAGTACTTC	CASSDWTGEYEQYF
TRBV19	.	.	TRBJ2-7	TGTGCCAGTAGTGCCTCCAGCCCCAGCTCCTACGAGCAGTACTTC	CASSASSPSSYEQYF
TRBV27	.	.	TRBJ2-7	TGTGCCAGCAGCCCCGACGGCTACGAGCAGTACTTC	CASSPDGYEQYF
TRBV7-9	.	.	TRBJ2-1	TGTGCCAGCAGCACACGGACACAGCAGTTCTTC	CASSTRTQQFF
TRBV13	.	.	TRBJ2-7	TGTGCCAGCAGCTTAGGGACAGGCTACGAGCAGTACTTC	CASSLGTGYEQYF
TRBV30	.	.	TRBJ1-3	TGTGCCTGGAGTGAGACAGTCTCTGGAAACACCATATATTTT	CAWSETVSGNTIYF
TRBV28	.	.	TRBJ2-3	TGTGCCAGCAGTTTCTCTGTGAGGGATACGCAGTATTTT	CASSFSVRDTQYF
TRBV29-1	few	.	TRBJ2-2	TGCAGCGTTCCCGCTAGCACCGGGGAGCTGTTTTTT	CSVPASTGELFF